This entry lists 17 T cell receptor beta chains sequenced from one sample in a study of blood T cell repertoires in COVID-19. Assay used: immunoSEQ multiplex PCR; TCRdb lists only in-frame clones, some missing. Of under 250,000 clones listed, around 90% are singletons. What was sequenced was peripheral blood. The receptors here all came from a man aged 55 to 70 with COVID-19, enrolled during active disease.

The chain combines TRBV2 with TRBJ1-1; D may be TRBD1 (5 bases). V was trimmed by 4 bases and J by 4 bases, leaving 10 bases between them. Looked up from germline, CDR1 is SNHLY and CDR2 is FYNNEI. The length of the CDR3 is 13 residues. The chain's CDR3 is CASSVGGSTEAFF. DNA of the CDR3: TGTGCCAGCAGTGTGGGGGGGAGCACTGAAGCTTTCTTT.

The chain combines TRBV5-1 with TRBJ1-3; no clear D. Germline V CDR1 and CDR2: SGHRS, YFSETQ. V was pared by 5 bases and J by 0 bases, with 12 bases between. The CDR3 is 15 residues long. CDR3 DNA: TGCGCCAGCAGGCTCGGGTCATCCTCTGGAAACACCATATATTTT. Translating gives CASRLGSSSGNTIYF.

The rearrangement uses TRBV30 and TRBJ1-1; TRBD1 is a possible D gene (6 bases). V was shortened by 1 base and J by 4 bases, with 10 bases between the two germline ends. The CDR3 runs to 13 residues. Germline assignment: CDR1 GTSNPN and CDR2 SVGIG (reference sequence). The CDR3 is CAWSAADSTEAFF. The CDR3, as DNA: TGTGCCTGGAGTGCGGCGGACAGCACTGAAGCTTTCTTT.

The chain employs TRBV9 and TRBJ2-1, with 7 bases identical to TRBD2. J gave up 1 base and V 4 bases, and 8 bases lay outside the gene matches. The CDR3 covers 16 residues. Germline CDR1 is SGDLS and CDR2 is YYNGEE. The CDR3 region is CASSTRGDGSYNEQFF. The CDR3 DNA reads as TGTGCCAGCAGCACCCGGGGGGACGGGTCCTACAATGAGCAGTTCTTC.

CDR3 region: CASSRRRNSAGVRNEQFF. As DNA, the CDR3 is TGTGCCAGCAGCCGGAGACGTAATTCCGCGGGGGTGCGAAATGAGCAGTTCTTC. The chain combines TRBV11-2 with TRBJ2-1, with 7 nucleotides matching TRBD2. This CDR3 is 18 amino acids long. Losses at the gene ends were 5 bases for V and 7 bases for J; bases not matched to a gene: 20. Germline V gives CDR1 SGHAT, CDR2 FQNNGV.

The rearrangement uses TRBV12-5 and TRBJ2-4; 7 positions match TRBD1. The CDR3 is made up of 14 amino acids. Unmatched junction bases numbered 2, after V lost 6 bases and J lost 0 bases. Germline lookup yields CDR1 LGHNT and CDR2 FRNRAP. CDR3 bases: TGTGCTAGTGGGACAGGGCTAGCCAAAAACATTCAGTACTTC. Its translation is CASGTGLAKNIQYF.

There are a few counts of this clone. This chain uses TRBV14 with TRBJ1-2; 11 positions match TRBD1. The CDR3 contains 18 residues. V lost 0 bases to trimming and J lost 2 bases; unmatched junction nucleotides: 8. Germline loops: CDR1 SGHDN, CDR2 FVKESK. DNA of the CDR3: TGTGCCAGCAGCCAAGACCCCCGGACAGGGGGCGCGAACTATGGCTACACCTTC. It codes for CASSQDPRTGGANYGYTF.

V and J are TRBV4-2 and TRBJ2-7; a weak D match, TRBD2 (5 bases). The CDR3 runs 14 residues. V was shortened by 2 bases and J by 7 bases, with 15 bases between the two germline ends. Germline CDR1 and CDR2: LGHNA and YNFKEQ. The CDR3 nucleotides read TGTGCCAGCAGCCAACCTGACCCTACGGGGGAGCAGTACTTC. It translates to CASSQPDPTGEQYF.

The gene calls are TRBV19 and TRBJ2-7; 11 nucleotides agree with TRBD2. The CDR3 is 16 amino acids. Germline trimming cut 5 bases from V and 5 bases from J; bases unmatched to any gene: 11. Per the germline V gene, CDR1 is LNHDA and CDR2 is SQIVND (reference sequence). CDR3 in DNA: TGTGCCAGTAGTCCGAATCTAGCGGGAGGTCGCCACGAGCAGTACTTC. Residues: CASSPNLAGGRHEQYF. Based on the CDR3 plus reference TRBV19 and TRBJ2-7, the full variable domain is DGGITQSPKYLFRKEGQNVTLSCEQNLNHDAMYWYRQDPGQGLRLIYYSQIVNDFQKGDIAEGYSVSREKKESFPLTVTSAQKNPTAFYLCASSPNLAGGRHEQYFGPGTRLTVT.

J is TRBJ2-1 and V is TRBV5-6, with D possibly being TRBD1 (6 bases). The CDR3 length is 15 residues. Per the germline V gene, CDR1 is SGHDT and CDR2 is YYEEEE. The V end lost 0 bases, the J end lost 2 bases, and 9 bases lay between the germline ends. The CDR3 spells CASSLGQGPYNEQFF. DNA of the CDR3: TGTGCCAGCAGCTTGGGTCAGGGGCCCTACAATGAGCAGTTCTTC.

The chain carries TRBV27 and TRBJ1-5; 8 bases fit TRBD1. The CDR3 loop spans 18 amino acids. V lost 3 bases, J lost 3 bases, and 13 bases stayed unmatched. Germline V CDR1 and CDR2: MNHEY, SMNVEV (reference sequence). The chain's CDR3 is CASSFPGQDPPFNQPQHF. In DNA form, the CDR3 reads TGTGCCAGCAGTTTCCCGGGACAGGATCCCCCGTTCAATCAGCCCCAGCATTTT.

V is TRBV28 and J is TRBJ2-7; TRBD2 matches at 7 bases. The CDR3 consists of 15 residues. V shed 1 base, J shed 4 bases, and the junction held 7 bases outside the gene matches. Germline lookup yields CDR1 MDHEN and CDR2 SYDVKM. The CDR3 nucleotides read TGTGCCAGCAGTTTATCCGGGACTAACCTGTACGAGCAGTACTTC. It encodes CASSLSGTNLYEQYF.

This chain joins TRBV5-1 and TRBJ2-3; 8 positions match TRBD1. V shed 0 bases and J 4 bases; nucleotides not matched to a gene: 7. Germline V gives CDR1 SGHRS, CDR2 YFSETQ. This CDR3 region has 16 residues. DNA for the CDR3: TGCGCCAGCAGCTTGGCCAGGGGGCAGAGCTCAGATACGCAGTATTTT. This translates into CASSLARGQSSDTQYF.

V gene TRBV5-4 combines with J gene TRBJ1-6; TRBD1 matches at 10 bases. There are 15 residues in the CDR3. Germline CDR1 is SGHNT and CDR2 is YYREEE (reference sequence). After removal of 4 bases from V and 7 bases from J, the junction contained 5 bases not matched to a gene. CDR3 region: CASSTGQGGNSPLHF. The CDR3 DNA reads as TGTGCCAGCAGCACCGGACAGGGGGGAAATTCACCCCTCCACTTT. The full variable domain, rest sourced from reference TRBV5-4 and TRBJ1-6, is ETGVTQSPTHLIKTRGQQVTLRCSSQSGHNTVSWYQQALGQGPQFIFQYYREEENGRGNFPPRFSGLQFPNYSSELNVNALELDDSALYLCASSTGQGGNSPLHFGNGTRLTVT.

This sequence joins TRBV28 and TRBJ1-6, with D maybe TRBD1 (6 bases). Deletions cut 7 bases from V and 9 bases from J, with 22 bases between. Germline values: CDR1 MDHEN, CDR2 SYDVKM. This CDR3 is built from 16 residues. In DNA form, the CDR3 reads TGTGCCAGCACCCCCAGGGGCGTCCGGTCCCGTTCACCCCTCCACTTT. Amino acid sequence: CASTPRGVRSRSPLHF.

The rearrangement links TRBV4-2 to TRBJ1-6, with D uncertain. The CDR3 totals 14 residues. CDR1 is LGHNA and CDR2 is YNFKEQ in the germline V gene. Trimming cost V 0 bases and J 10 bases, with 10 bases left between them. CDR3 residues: CASSQEGGNSPLHF. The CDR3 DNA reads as TGTGCCAGCAGCCAAGAGGGCGGGAACTCACCCCTCCACTTT.

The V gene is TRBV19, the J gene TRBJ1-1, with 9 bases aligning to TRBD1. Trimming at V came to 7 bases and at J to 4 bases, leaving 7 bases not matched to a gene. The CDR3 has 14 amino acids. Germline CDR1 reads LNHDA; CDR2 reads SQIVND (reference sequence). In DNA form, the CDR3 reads TGTGCCAGTATAAACAGGGGGCAGGGCACTGAAGCTTTCTTT. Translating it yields CASINRGQGTEAFF.